Included here is one TCR beta chain sequence, with context. The target antigen is unknown. This specimen comes from a study of cytomegalovirus exposure and HLA in healthy donors. The overall study: A prior study identified roughly 110 million unique TCR beta sequences from 180 million or so T cells.

The length of the CDR3 is 13 residues. The V end lost 2 bases, the J end lost 7 bases, and 8 bases lay between the germline ends. The germline gives CDR1 LNHDA, CDR2 SQIVND (reference sequence). Study conclusions and caveats: HLA alleles were associated with some 17,000 TCR beta sequences in a later analysis at 0.05 false discovery rate. The study designated around 150 TCR beta chains cytomegalovirus-associated.

PCR amplification relied on 60 Vbeta primers (plus 13 Jbeta primers). Libraries were prepared by immunoSEQ multiplex PCR; TCRdb keeps only in-frame clonotypes and omits some of them. In the table there are approximately 240,000 clones, around 76% of which are singletons. The source material was PBMCs. V is TRBV19 and J is TRBJ1-4; D may be TRBD1 (5 bases). The clonotype originates from a woman aged 35 to 49 in good health and CMV-seropositive. Here the CDR3 DNA reads TGTGCCAGTAGTATACAGGGATCTGAAAAACTGTTTTTT. It codes for CASSIQGSEKLFF.